A selection of T cell receptor beta chains follows, all from one sample in a study of a mutant IDH1 vaccine in newly diagnosed glioma. No antigen has been identified for these receptors. TCRdb keeps only in-frame clones here, not all; method: immunoSEQ multiplex PCR. Of under 15,000 clones detected, roughly 79% appear once; the ten largest clones hold less than 5%. This material consisted of PBMCs, taken from a glioma patient whose treatment included an IDH1 peptide vaccine. These receptors were collected from a woman in her 40s with glioma. Each CDR3 is given with its conserved first and last residue. The D gene is left open where the match is weak. The size entry is marked missing in some rows and otherwise reads once, few, many or a size class.

V	J	length	D	size	DNA	CDR3
TRBV4-1	TRBJ1-1	17	-	few	TGCGCCAGCAGCCAAGTGGATATGGGGTTCGTGAACACTGAAGCTTTCTTT	CASSQVDMGFVNTEAFF
TRBV7-6	TRBJ2-7	14	TRBD1	few	TGTGCCAGCAGCCTGGGACAGGGTGGTAACGAGCAGTACTTC	CASSLGQGGNEQYF
TRBV29-1	TRBJ2-7	12	-	-	TGCAGCGTTGGGGGGGGGCCGTACGAGCAGTACTTC	CSVGGGPYEQYF
TRBV18	TRBJ1-4	13	-	-	TGTGCCAGCTCACCCAGCCAGGAGGGGGAACTGTTTTTT	CASSPSQEGELFF
TRBV5-1	TRBJ2-2	13	-	-	TGCGCCAGCAGCTTGGCAGGCACCGGGGAGCTGTTTTTT	CASSLAGTGELFF
TRBV10-3	TRBJ2-1	14	TRBD1	-	TGTGCCATGGCCGGGACAGGGGGCCCTAATGAGCAGTTCTTC	CAMAGTGGPNEQFF
TRBV7-2	TRBJ1-5	13	-	once	TGTGCCAGCAGCTTTGCGGAAGATCAGCCCCAGCATTTT	CASSFAEDQPQHF
TRBV9	TRBJ1-5	15	TRBD1	-	TGTGCCAGCAGCGTAGGGACAGGGGGGAATCAGCCCCAGCATTTT	CASSVGTGGNQPQHF
TRBV5-1	TRBJ2-1	14	-	-	TGCGCCAGCAGCGTCCGGGACCCTTTACCTGAGCAGTTCTTC	CASSVRDPLPEQFF
TRBV15	TRBJ1-3	13	-	-	TGTGCCACCAGCAGGCAGGGGGGAAACACCATATATTTT	CATSRQGGNTIYF
TRBV7-2	TRBJ2-7	12	-	-	TGTGCCAGCAGCTTAAGTCGGCACGAGCAGTACTTC	CASSLSRHEQYF
TRBV4-1	TRBJ2-1	17	-	-	TGCGCCAGCAGCCAAGTAGATATGGGGTTCTCCTACAATGAGCAGTTCTTC	CASSQVDMGFSYNEQFF
TRBV21-1	TRBJ1-5	16	-	few	TGTGCCAGCAGCAGCCCTGATGCGGCTAGCAATCAGCCCCAGCATTTT	CASSSPDAASNQPQHF
TRBV7-2	TRBJ2-5	15	-	-	TGTGCCAGCAGCTCCCGGGCGGGGCGAATCGAGACCCAGTACTTC	CASSSRAGRIETQYF
TRBV7-9	TRBJ2-7	15	-	-	TGTGCCAGCAGCTCCCCCCTCCGGAACGCCTACGAGCAGTACTTC	CASSSPLRNAYEQYF
TRBV5-6	TRBJ1-2	13	-	-	TGTGCCAGCAGCTTGACAGGGAGGGGTGGCTACACCTTC	CASSLTGRGGYTF
TRBV28	TRBJ2-7	16	TRBD2	-	TGTGCCAGCAGTTTTCCCAGCGGGAGGGCCCGGTACGAGCAGTACTTC	CASSFPSGRARYEQYF
TRBV19	TRBJ2-7	13	-	-	TGTGCCAGTAGTCCGGCAGGACTCTACGAGCAGTACTTC	CASSPAGLYEQYF
TRBV9	TRBJ1-3	15	-	-	TGTGCCAGCACCCAAGGAAATACCTCTGGAAACACCATATATTTT	CASTQGNTSGNTIYF
TRBV27	TRBJ1-1	13	-	few	TGTGCCAGCAGCACCGGTGTGAACACTGAAGCTTTCTTT	CASSTGVNTEAFF
TRBV9	TRBJ2-2	13	-	-	TGTGCCAGCAGCGTAGTGTCTGGCGGGGAGCTGTTTTTT	CASSVVSGGELFF
TRBV27	TRBJ1-2	17	-	-	TGTGCCAGAGCGTTAGAGGGGCGCCCAGCGGCCCAATATGGCTACACCTTC	CARALEGRPAAQYGYTF
TRBV29-1	TRBJ2-2	11	-	-	TGCAGCGTGGGGTTGGCCGGGGAGCTGTTTTTT	CSVGLAGELFF
TRBV5-1	TRBJ2-1	15	-	few	TGCGCCAGCAGCTTGGAGCAGGCGGCCTACAATGAGCAGTTCTTC	CASSLEQAAYNEQFF
TRBV7-9	TRBJ2-1	15	TRBD2	-	TGTGCCAGCAGCCCTAGCGTTCGGGGGGGCAATGAGCAGTTCTTC	CASSPSVRGGNEQFF
TRBV4-2	TRBJ1-1	13	-	few	TGTGCCAGCAGCCAACCGGGGGGCCCGGAAGCTTTCTTT	CASSQPGGPEAFF
TRBV4-1	TRBJ2-1	16	-	-	TGCGCCAGCAGCCAACCCTCGCGGGGACAAGACAATGAGCAGTTCTTC	CASSQPSRGQDNEQFF
TRBV11-1	TRBJ2-7	18	-	-	TGTGCCAGCAGCTCCTCCTCGCCCGGACGAAGGGGAGTATACGAGCAGTACTTC	CASSSSSPGRRGVYEQYF
TRBV7-9	TRBJ2-7	12	-	once	TGTGCCAGCAGCTCAGGGGCCTACGAGCAGTACTTC	CASSSGAYEQYF
TRBV18	TRBJ2-1	15	-	-	TGTGCCAGCTCACCACGGGAAAATGAATACAATGAGCAGTTCTTC	CASSPRENEYNEQFF
TRBV4-3	TRBJ1-2	13	TRBD1	-	TGCGCCAGCAGCCCCGGACAGGTCTCCGGCTACACCTTC	CASSPGQVSGYTF
TRBV11-3	TRBJ2-5	14	-	-	TGTGCCAGCAGCGCGGGACAGCCCTACGAGACCCAGTACTTC	CASSAGQPYETQYF
TRBV7-9	TRBJ2-5	17	-	-	TGTGCCAGCAGCTTAGGGTCTGGACTAGGGACACAAGAGACCCAGTACTTC	CASSLGSGLGTQETQYF
TRBV6-5	TRBJ1-1	13	-	few	TGTGCCAGCAGTTATTTGGGGAACACTGAAGCTTTCTTT	CASSYLGNTEAFF
TRBV5-1	TRBJ1-1	13	-	few	TGCGCCAGCAGCCCCGGTGGAGGCACTGAAGCTTTCTTT	CASSPGGGTEAFF
TRBV7-2	TRBJ2-4	17	-	once	TGTGCCAGCAGCCGAGGGTCCGGGGTCAAGGCCAAAAACATTCAGTACTTC	CASSRGSGVKAKNIQYF
TRBV5-5	TRBJ1-4	17	-	once	TGTGCCAGCAGCTTCTTGGGGACGGTTTTGGATCGGGAAAAACTGTTTTTT	CASSFLGTVLDREKLFF
TRBV28	TRBJ1-2	12	-	-	TGTGCCAGCAGTTTAGGACCCTATGGCTACACCTTC	CASSLGPYGYTF
TRBV19	TRBJ1-1	15	-	-	TGTGCCAGTAGTTCCCGCGGACACATGAACACTGAAGCTTTCTTT	CASSSRGHMNTEAFF
TRBV19	TRBJ1-5	16	-	once	TGTGCCAGTAGTATGGGAAGGACGGGGTCCAATCAGCCCCAGCATTTT	CASSMGRTGSNQPQHF
TRBV9	TRBJ1-1	15	-	-	TGTGCCAGCAGTCTCGGACGGCCATTGGAGACTGAAGCTTTCTTT	CASSLGRPLETEAFF
TRBV7-9	TRBJ2-5	16	-	-	TGTGCCAGCAGCCAACCCCCTAGCCTAAGGGAAGAGACCCAGTACTTC	CASSQPPSLREETQYF